Presented here are 2 T cell receptor beta chains from one specimen sequenced in a study of CD8+CD57+ T cells in acquired aplastic anemia. Using genomic DNA as the template, TCR beta VDJ and CDR3 profiling was carried out. TCRdb reprocessed the reads via MiXCR and lists one record per CDR3 protein. Among about 220,000 distinct CDR3 sequences listed, approximately 35% were seen once. Sequenced material: sorted CD4+, CD8+, or CD8+CD57+ T cells (not recorded which) from PBMCs. All receptors derive from a human donor in good health, serving as a control.

The V call is TRBV6-5, the J call TRBJ1-1, with a possible D match to TRBD1 (6 bases). This CDR3 has 14 residues. V shed 4 bases and J shed 11 bases, with 20 bases lying between them. The germline CDR1 and CDR2 sequences are MNHEY and SVGAGI. The CDR3 sequence is CASSLQGRGAVAFF. DNA of the CDR3: TGTGCCAGCAGTTTACAGGGCCGAGGGGCTGTGGCTTTCTTT.

This clonotype was seen a few times. Just one base apart from a much larger clone, this may be a read error. This chain links TRBV20-1 with TRBJ2-7, with D possibly being TRBD1 or TRBD2 (6 bases each). Germline CDR1 and CDR2: DFQATT and SNEGSKA (reference sequence). The CDR3 has 13 residues. The CDR3 here is CSAVLGGSYVQYF. DNA of the CDR3: TGCAGTGCTGTGCTGGGGGGCTCCTACGTGCAGTACTTC.